This T cell receptor beta chain derives from a study of identical twins. This clonotype occurred many times. Each CDR3 protein gets one entry after TCRdb re-called the 5' RACE reads with MiXCR. The sample has roughly 1,500,000 distinct CDR3 sequences, roughly 35% seen once. Germline V CDR1 and CDR2: DFQATT, SNEGSKA (reference sequence). The CDR3 loop spans 13 amino acids. V gave up 5 bases and J gave up 5 bases; unmatched junction bases: 6. This chain uses TRBV20-1 with TRBJ2-7; 10 positions agree with TRBD1. The sequence was collected from a newborn girl in good health. Sequenced sample: cord blood. CDR3 nucleotides: TGCAGTGCTCCCGACAGGGGGCGAAACGAGCAGTACTTC. Amino acid sequence: CSAPDRGRNEQYF.